The 14 T cell receptor beta chains reported below all come from one sample, sequenced in a study of a mutant IDH1 vaccine in newly diagnosed glioma. For these receptors, no antigen is known. Sequencing used immunoSEQ multiplex PCR; TCRdb keeps in-frame clones, though not all of them. Among about 50,000 clones listed, 70% to 80% were seen once. Time point here: week 35, safety follow-up. Topical imiquimod accompanied each vaccine dose, which consisted of 300 ug of mutant IDH1 20-mer peptide. The sequences come from PBMCs, collected from a glioma patient whose treatment included an IDH1 peptide vaccine. These receptors were obtained from a man aged 40-49 years with glioma.

V and J are TRBV5-5 and TRBJ2-1; D remains ambiguous. CDR1 and CDR2 from the germline V gene are SGHKS and YYEKEE (reference sequence). The germline V and J ends were trimmed by 5 bases and 0 bases, with 12 bases remaining between them. The CDR3 extends over 15 amino acids. The CDR3 sequence is CASRHRQSSYNEQFF. CDR3 nucleotides: TGTGCCAGCAGGCACCGACAAAGCTCCTACAATGAGCAGTTCTTC.

The chain employs TRBV10-2 and TRBJ2-3, with D perhaps being TRBD1 or TRBD2 (6 bases each). Trimming removed 9 bases at V and 1 base at J, with 17 bases between. This CDR3 is built from 15 residues. The germline V gene has CDR1 WSHSY and CDR2 SAAADI. The CDR3 sequence: CASTGGGLRTDTQYF. The DNA of the CDR3 is TGCGCCAGTACCGGAGGGGGGCTCCGCACAGATACGCAGTATTTT.

The chain recombines TRBV5-4 with TRBJ1-2, with 9 bases aligning to TRBD1. V dropped 5 bases and J dropped 6; count of bases not matched to a gene: 11. The CDR3 has 15 residues. Germline V gene sequence: CDR1 SGHNT, CDR2 YYREEE (reference sequence). CDR3 loop: CASRAGTGKINGYTF. Written as DNA, the CDR3 is TGTGCCAGCAGAGCCGGGACAGGGAAGATTAATGGCTACACCTTC. The variable domain in full, completed from reference TRBV5-4 and TRBJ1-2, reads ETGVTQSPTHLIKTRGQQVTLRCSSQSGHNTVSWYQQALGQGPQFIFQYYREEENGRGNFPPRFSGLQFPNYSSELNVNALELDDSALYLCASRAGTGKINGYTFGSGTRLTVV.

This chain links TRBV28 with TRBJ1-2, with D maybe TRBD1 (6 bases). The CDR3 consists of 16 residues. The germline V gene encodes CDR1 MDHEN and CDR2 SYDVKM. Trimming cost V 2 bases and J 2 bases, with 15 bases left between them. In nucleotides, the CDR3 is TGTGCCAGCAGTTTAGTGGGGGGGCCGGGAAACTATGGCTACACCTTC. Its translation: CASSLVGGPGNYGYTF.

This sequence joins TRBV7-8 and TRBJ2-1; D is unresolved. The CDR3 has 13 residues. CDR1 is SGHVS, CDR2 FQNEAQ, per germline. The V end was cut by 2 bases, the J end by 9 bases, with 11 bases between. The CDR3 is CASSLNGAGEQFF. CDR3 DNA sequence: TGTGCCAGCAGCTTAAATGGTGCAGGTGAGCAGTTCTTC.

The rearrangement uses TRBV29-1 and TRBJ2-1; D gene uncertain. V was shortened by 0 bases and J by 14 bases, with 17 bases between the two germline ends. Germline V gives CDR1 SQVTM, CDR2 ANQGSEA. The CDR3 is 13 residues long. The chain's CDR3 is CSVEDTVGQDEFF. CDR3 bases: TGCAGCGTTGAAGATACCGTGGGTCAGGACGAGTTCTTC.

The chain links TRBV18 to TRBJ1-1; TRBD1 is a possible D gene (6 bases). CDR1 and CDR2 from the germline V gene are KGHSH and LQKENI. V lost 4 bases and J 1 base, leaving 10 bases between the germline ends. The CDR3 spans 14 residues. CDR3 bases: TGTGCCAGCTCACGGGGGCTGGAGAACACTGAAGCTTTCTTT. Amino acid sequence: CASSRGLENTEAFF.

This clone was seen a handful of times. The chain recombines TRBV6-4 with TRBJ2-1; D is perhaps TRBD1 or TRBD2 (5 bases each). Trimming stripped 2 bases from V and 5 bases from J, with 16 bases between. CDR1 MRHNA and CDR2 SNTAGT come from the germline V gene. This CDR3 is built from 16 residues. The CDR3 nucleotides read TGTGCCAGCAGTGACAAGCCCGGGGACCGGGACAATGAGCAGTTCTTC. Protein sequence: CASSDKPGDRDNEQFF.

This clone was counted only a few times. The chain employs TRBV18 and TRBJ1-1; D remains ambiguous. Trimming stripped 6 bases from V and 7 bases from J, with 12 bases between. The CDR3 spans 12 residues. Per the germline V gene, CDR1 is KGHSH and CDR2 is LQKENI. The CDR3 nucleotides are TGTGCCAGCTCCCTGTCGGAGCGTGAAGCTTTCTTT. Amino acid sequence: CASSLSEREAFF.

The rearrangement links TRBV11-2 to TRBJ1-1, with 7 nucleotides matching TRBD1. After removal of 5 bases from V and 5 bases from J, the junction contained 2 bases not matched to a gene. This CDR3 is 12 amino acids long. Germline V gene data show CDR1 as SGHAT and CDR2 as FQNNGV. CDR3: CASSPGGTEAFF. CDR3 nucleotides: TGTGCCAGCAGCCCAGGGGGTACTGAAGCTTTCTTT.

J is TRBJ1-3 and V is TRBV9; no reliable D call. V was clipped by 0 bases and J by 0 bases, with 1 base between them. The length of the CDR3 is 13 residues. Germline assignment: CDR1 SGDLS and CDR2 YYNGEE. The CDR3 sequence is CASSVGSGNTIYF. CDR3 DNA: TGTGCCAGCAGCGTAGGCTCTGGAAACACCATATATTTT. The entire variable domain, with the rest obtained from reference TRBV9 and TRBJ1-3, is as follows: DSGVTQTPKHLITATGQRVTLRCSPRSGDLSVYWYQQSLDQGLQFLIQYYNGEERAKGNILERFSAQQFPDLHSELNLSSLELGDSALYFCASSVGSGNTIYFGEGSWLTVV.

The chain combines TRBV7-9 with TRBJ2-2; D gene ambiguous. The germline V gene has CDR1 SEHNR and CDR2 FQNEAQ (reference sequence). Trimming removed 5 bases at V and 5 bases at J, with 3 bases between. This CDR3 has 11 residues. The CDR3 sequence: CASSQTGELFF. In DNA, the CDR3 is TGTGCCAGCAGCCAAACCGGGGAGCTGTTTTTT.

The chain recombines TRBV21-1 with TRBJ2-2. TRBV21-1 is a listed pseudogene. This CDR3 region has 13 residues. In DNA form, the CDR3 reads TGTGCCAGCAGCAAAGGACGAACCGGGGAGCTGTTTTTT. It translates to CASSKGRTGELFF.

The chain recombines TRBV11-3 with TRBJ2-3; TRBD2 agrees at 11 bases. V shed 5 bases, J shed 6 bases, and the junction held 4 bases outside the gene matches. The CDR3 consists of 14 residues. In germline, CDR1 is SGHNT, CDR2 YENEEA. Here the CDR3 reads CASSPSGRSDTQYF. CDR3 bases: TGTGCCAGCAGCCCTAGCGGGAGGTCTGATACGCAGTATTTT.